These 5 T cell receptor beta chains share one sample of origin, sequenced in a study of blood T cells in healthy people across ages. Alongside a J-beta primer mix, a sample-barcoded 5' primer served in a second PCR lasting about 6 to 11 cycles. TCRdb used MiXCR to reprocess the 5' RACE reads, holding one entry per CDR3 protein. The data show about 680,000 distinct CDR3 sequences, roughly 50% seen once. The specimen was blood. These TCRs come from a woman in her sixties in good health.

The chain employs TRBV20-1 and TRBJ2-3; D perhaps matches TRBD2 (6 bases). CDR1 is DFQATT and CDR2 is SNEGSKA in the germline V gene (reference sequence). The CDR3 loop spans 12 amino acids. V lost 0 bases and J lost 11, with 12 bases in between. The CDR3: CSAREAGGKQYF. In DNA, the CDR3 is TGCAGTGCTAGAGAGGCGGGCGGGAAGCAGTATTTT.

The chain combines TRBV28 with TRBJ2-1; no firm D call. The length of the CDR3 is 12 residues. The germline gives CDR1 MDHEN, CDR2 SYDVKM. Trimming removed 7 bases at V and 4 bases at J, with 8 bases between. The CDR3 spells CASTTVYNEQFF. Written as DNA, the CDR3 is TGTGCCAGCACTACAGTGTACAATGAGCAGTTCTTC.

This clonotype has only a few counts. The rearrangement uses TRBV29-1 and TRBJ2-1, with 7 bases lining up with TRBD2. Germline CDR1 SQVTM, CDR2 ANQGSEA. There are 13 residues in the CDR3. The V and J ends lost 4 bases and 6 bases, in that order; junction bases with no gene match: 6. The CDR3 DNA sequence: TGCAGCGTTGTAGCGGGTTTGGGCAATGAGCAGTTCTTC. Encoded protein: CSVVAGLGNEQFF.

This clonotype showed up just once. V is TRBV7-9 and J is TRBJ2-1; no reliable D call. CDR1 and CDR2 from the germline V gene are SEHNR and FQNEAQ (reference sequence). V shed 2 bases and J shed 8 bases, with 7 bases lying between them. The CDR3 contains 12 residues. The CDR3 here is CASSLRGHEQFF. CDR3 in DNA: TGTGCCAGCAGCTTACGCGGCCATGAGCAGTTCTTC.

The CDR3 is CASISGGPRGNTEAFF. CDR3 nucleotides: TGTGCCAGCATCTCGGGGGGCCCTCGAGGGAACACTGAAGCTTTCTTT. V gene TRBV6-2 or TRBV6-3 combines with J gene TRBJ1-1; the D gene is possibly TRBD1 (6 bases). The CDR3 is made up of 16 amino acids. Trimming removed 7 bases from V and 1 base from J, with 19 bases in between. Germline V gene lookup returns CDR1 MNHEY and CDR2 SVGEGT.